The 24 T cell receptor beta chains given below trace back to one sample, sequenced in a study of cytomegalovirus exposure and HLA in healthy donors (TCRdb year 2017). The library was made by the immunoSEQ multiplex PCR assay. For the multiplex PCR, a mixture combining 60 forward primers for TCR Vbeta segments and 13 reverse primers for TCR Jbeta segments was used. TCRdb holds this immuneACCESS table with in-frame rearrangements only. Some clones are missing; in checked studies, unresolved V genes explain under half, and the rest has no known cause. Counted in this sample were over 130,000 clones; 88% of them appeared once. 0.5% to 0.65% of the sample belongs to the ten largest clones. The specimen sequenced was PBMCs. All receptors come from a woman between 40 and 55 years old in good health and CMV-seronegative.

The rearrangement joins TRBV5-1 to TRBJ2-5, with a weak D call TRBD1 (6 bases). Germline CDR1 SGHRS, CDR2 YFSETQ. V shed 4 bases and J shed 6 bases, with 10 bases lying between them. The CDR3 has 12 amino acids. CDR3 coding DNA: TGCGCCAGCAGCCCCCAGGGGAAGACCCAGTACTTC. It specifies CASSPQGKTQYF.

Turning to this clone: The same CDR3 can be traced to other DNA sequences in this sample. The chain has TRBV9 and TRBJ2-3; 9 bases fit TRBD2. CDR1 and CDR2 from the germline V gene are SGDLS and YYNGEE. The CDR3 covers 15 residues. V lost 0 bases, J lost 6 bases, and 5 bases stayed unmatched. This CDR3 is CASSVGLAGADTQYF. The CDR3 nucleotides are TGTGCCAGCAGCGTAGGGTTAGCGGGAGCCGATACGCAGTATTTT.

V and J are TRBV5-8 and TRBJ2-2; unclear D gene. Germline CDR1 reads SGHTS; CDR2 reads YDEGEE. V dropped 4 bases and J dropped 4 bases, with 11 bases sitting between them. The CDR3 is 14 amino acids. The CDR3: CASSPDWFTGELFF. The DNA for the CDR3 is TGTGCCAGCAGCCCAGACTGGTTCACCGGGGAGCTGTTTTTT.

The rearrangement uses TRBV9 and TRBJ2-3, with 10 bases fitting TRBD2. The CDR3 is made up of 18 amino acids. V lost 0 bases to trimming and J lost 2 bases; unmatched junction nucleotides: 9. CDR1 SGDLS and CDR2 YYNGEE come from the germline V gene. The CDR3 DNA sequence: TGTGCCAGCAGCGTAGTCCCGTCCGGACTAGCGGACACAGATACGCAGTATTTT. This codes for CASSVVPSGLADTDTQYF.

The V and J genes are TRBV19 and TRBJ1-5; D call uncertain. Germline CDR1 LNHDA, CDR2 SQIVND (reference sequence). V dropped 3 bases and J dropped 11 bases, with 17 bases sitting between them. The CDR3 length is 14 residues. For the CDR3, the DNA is TGTGCCAGTAGTATCGGAGGTAGAGGATTAACCCAGCATTTT. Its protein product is CASSIGGRGLTQHF.

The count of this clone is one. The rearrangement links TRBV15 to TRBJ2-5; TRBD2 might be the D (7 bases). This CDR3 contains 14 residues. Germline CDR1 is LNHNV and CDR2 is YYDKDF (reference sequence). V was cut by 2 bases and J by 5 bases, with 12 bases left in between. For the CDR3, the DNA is TGTGCCACCAGCAGAAGGGGGGGTCGGGAGACCCAGTACTTC. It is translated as CATSRRGGRETQYF.

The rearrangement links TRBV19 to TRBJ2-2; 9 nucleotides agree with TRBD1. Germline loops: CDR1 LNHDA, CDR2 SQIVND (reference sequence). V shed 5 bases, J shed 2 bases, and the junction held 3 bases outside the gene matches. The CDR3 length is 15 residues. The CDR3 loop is CASSRDRENTGELFF. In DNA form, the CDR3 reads TGTGCCAGTAGTCGGGACAGGGAAAACACCGGGGAGCTGTTTTTT.

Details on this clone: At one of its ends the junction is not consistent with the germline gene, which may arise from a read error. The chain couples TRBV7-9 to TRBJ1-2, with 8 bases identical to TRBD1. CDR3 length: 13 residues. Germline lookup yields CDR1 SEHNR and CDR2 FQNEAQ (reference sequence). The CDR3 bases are TGTTCCAGCAGCCGGACAGGGTTAAATGGCTACACCTTC. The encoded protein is CSSSRTGLNGYTF.

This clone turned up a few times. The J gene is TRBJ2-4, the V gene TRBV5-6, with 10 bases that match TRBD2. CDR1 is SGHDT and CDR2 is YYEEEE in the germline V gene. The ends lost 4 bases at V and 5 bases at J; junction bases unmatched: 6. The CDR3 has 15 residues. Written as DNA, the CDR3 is TGTGCCAGCAGCCGAGCTAGCGGGAGAGAAAACATTCAGTACTTC. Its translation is CASSRASGRENIQYF.

The DNA for the CDR3 is TGCGCCAGCAGCCAAGAATTCGGACTAGCGAACGTCATTCAGTACTTC. Amino acid sequence: CASSQEFGLANVIQYF. The chain joins TRBV4-1 to TRBJ2-4; TRBD2 aligns across 9 bases. The CDR3 spans 16 residues. Trimming cost V 0 bases and J 9 bases; bases outside gene matches: 9. CDR1 is MGHRA, CDR2 YSYEKL, per germline.

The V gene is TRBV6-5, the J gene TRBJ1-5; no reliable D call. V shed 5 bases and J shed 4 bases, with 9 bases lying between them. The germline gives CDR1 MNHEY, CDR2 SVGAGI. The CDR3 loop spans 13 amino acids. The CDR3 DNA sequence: TGTGCCAGCAGTCCCTACCTTAATCAGCCCCAGCATTTT. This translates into CASSPYLNQPQHF.

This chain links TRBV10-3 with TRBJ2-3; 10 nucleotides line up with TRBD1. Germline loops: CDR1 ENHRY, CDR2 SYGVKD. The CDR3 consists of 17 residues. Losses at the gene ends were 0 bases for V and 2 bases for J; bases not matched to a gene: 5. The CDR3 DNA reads TGTGCCATCAGTGAGTCTAGCGGGACAGGGGTCACAGATACGCAGTATTTT. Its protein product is CAISESSGTGVTDTQYF.

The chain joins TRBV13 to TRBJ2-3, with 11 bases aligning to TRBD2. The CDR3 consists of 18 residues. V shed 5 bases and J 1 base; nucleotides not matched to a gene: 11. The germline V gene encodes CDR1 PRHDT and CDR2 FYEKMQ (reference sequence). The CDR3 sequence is CASSLRLAGRLGTDTQYF. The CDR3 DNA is TGTGCCAGCAGCCTAAGACTAGCGGGAAGGTTGGGCACAGATACGCAGTATTTT.

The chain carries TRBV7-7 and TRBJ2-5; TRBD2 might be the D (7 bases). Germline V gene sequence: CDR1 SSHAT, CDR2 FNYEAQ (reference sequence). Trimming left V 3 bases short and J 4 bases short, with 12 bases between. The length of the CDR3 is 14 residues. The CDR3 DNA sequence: TGTGCCAGCAGCTTGGGGGGGCCGGGAGAGACCCAGTACTTC. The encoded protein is CASSLGGPGETQYF.

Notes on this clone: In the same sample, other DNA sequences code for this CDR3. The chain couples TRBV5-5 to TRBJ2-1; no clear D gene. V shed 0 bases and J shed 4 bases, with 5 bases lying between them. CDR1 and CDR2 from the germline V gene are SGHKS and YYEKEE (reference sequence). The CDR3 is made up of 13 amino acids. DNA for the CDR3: TGTGCCAGCAGCTTGGACAGTTACAATGAGCAGTTCTTC. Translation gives CASSLDSYNEQFF.

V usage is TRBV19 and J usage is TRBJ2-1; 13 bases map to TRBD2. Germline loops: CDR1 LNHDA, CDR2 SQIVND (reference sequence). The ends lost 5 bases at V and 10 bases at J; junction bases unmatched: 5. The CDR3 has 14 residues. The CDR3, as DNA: TGTGCCAGTAGTGAACAGACTAGCGGGGGGGAGCAGTTCTTC. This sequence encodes CASSEQTSGGEQFF.

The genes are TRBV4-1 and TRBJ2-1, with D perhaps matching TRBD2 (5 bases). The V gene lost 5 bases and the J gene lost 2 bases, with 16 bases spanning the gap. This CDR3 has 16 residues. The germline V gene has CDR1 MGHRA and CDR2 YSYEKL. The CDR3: CASSYPAPEAYNEQFF. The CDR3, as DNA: TGCGCCAGCAGCTACCCGGCTCCGGAGGCCTACAATGAGCAGTTCTTC.

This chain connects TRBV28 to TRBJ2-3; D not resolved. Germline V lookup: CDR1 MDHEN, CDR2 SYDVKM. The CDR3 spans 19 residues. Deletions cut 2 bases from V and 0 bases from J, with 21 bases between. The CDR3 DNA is TGTGCCAGCAGTTTAGCCCAAGGCCAGACTGTAACTAGCACAGATACGCAGTATTTT. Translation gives CASSLAQGQTVTSTDTQYF.

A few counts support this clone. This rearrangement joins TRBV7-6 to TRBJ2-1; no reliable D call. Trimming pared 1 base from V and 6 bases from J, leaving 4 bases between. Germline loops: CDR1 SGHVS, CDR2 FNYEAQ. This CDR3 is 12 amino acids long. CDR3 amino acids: CASSLVGNEQFF. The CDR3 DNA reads TGTGCCAGCAGCTTAGTCGGCAATGAGCAGTTCTTC.

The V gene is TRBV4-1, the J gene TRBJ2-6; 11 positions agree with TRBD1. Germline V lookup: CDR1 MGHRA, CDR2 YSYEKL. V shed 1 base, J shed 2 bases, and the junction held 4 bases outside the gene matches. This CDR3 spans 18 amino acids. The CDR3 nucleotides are TGCGCCAGCAGCCAAGGGACAGGGGGCGCCCCTGGGGCCAACGTCCTGACTTTC. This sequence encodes CASSQGTGGAPGANVLTF.

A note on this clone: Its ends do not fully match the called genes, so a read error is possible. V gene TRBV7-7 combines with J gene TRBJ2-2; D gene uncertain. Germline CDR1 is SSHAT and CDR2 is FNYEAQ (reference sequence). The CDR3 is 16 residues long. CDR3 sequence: CASSPRFDTNTGELFF. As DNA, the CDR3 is TGTGCTAGCAGCCCGCGATTCGACACGAACACCGGGGAGCTGTTTTTT. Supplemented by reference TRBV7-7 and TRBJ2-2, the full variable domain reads GAGVSQSPRYKVTKRGQDVTLRCDPISSHATLYWYQQALGQGPEFLTYFNYEAQPDKSGLPSDRFSAERPEGSISTLTIQRTEQRDSAMYRCASSPRFDTNTGELFFGEGSRLTVL.

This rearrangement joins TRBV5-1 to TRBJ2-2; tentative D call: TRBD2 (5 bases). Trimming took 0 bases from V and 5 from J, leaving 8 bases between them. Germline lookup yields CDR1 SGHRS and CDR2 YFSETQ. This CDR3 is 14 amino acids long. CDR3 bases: TGCGCCAGCAGCTTGGACTCGGGGACCGGGGAGCTGTTTTTT. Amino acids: CASSLDSGTGELFF.

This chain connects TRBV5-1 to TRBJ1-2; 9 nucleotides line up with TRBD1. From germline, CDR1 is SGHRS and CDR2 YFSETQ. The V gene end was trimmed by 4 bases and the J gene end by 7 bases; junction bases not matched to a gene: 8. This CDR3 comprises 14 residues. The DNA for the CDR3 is TGCGCCAGCAGCCCGGAGCACAGGGGGCCTGGCTACACCTTC. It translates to CASSPEHRGPGYTF.

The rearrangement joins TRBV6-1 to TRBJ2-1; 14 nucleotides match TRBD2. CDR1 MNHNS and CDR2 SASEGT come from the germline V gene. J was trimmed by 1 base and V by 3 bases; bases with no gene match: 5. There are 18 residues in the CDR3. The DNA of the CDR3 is TGTGCCAGCAGTGATTTGGGACTAGCGGGAGCTTCCTACAATGAGCAGTTCTTC. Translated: CASSDLGLAGASYNEQFF.